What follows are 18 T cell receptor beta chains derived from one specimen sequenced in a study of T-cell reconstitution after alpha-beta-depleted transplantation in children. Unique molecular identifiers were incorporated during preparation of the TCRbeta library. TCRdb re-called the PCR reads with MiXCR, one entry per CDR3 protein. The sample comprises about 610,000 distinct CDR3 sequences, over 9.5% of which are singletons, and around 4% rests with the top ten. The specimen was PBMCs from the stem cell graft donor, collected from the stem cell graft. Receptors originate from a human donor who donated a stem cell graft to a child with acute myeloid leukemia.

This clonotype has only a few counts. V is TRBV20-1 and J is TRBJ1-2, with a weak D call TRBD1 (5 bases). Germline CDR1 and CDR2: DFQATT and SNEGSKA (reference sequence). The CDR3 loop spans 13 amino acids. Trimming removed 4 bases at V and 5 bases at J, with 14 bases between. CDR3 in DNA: TGCAGTGCTACGCTGGGGCAGGGATATGGCTACACCTTC. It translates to CSATLGQGYGYTF.

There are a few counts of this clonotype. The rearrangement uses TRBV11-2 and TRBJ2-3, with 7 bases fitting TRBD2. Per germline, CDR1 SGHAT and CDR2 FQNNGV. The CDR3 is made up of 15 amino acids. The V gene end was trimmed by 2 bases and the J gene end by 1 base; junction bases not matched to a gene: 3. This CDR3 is CASSLILAGTDTQYF. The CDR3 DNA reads TGTGCCAGCAGCTTAATCCTAGCGGGCACAGATACGCAGTATTTT.

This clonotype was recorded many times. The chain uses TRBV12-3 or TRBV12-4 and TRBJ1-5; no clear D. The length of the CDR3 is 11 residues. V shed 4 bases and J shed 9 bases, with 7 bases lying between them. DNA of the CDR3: TGTGCCAGCAGTTCGGGCGGGCCCCAGCATTTT. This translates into CASSSGGPQHF.

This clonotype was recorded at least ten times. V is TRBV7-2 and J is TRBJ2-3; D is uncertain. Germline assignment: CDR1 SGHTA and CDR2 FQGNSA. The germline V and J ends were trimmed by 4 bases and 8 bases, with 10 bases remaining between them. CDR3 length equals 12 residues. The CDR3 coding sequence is TGTGCCAGCAGCTCGACCGACCGTACGCAGTATTTT. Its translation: CASSSTDRTQYF.

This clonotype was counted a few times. The CDR3 nucleotides are TGTGCCAGCAGTGAGTTCCCCGGGTTTCTGAACGAAGCTTTCTTT. Translation: CASSEFPGFLNEAFF. V and J are TRBV2 and TRBJ1-1; D unresolved. Germline values: CDR1 SNHLY, CDR2 FYNNEI. The CDR3 is made up of 15 amino acids. Between the trimmed V and J ends, which lost 3 bases and 8 bases, there was a span of 19 bases.

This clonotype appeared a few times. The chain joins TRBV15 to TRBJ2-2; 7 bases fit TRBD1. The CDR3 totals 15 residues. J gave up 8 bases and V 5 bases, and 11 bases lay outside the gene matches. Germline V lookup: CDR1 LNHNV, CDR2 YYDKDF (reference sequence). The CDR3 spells CATSGSLTGLGELFF. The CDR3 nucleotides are TGTGCCACCAGCGGATCACTGACAGGGCTTGGGGAGCTGTTTTTT. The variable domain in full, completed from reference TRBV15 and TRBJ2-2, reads DAMVIQNPRYQVTQFGKPVTLSCSQTLNHNVMYWYQQKSSQAPKLLFHYYDKDFNNEADTPDNFQSRRPNTSFCFLDIRSPGLGDTAMYLCATSGSLTGLGELFFGEGSRLTVL.

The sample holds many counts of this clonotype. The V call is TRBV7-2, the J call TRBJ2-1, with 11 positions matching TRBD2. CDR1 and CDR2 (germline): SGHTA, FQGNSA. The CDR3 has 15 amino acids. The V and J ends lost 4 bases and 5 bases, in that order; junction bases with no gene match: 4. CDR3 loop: CASSSRGLADNEQFF. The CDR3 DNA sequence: TGTGCCAGCAGCTCACGGGGACTAGCGGACAATGAGCAGTTCTTC.

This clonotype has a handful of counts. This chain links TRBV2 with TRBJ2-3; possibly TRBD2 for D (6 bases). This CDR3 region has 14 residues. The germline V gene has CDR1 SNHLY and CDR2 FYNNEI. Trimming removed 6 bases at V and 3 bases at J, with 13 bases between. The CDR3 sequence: CASRTGVRTDTQYF. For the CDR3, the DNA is TGTGCCAGCAGAACGGGAGTTAGGACAGATACGCAGTATTTT.

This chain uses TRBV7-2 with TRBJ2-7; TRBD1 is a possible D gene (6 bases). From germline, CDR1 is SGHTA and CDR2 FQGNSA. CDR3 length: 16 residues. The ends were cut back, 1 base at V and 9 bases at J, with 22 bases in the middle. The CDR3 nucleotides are TGTGCCAGCAGCTTAGAGAACAGGGACCCTTTGCTACGGCAGTACTTC. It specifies CASSLENRDPLLRQYF.

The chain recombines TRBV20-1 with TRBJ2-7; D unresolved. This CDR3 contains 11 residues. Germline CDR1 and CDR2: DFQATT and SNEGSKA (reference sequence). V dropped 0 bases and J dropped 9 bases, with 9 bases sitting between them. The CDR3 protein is CSARDGDLQYF. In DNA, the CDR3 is TGCAGTGCTAGAGATGGTGATCTGCAGTACTTC.

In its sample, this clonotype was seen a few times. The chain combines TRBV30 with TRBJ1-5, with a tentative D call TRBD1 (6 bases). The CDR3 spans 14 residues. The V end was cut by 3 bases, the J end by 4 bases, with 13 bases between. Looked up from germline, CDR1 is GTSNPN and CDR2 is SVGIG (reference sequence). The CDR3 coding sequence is TGTGCCTGGAGCGAGGGACAACAAAATCAGCCCCAGCATTTT. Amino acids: CAWSEGQQNQPQHF.

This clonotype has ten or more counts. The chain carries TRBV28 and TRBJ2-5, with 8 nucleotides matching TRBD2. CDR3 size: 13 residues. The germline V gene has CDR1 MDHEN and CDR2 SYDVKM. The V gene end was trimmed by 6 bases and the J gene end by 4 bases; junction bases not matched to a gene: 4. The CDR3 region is CASSRTSRETQYF. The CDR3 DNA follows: TGTGCCAGCAGCCGGACTAGCCGAGAGACCCAGTACTTC.

CDR3 region: CAWSTDRGNEKLFF. DNA for the CDR3: TGTGCCTGGAGTACGGACAGGGGAAATGAAAAACTGTTTTTT. The rearrangement joins TRBV30 to TRBJ1-4; 9 nucleotides line up with TRBD1. Germline V CDR1 and CDR2: GTSNPN, SVGIG (reference sequence). V shed 2 bases and J 5 bases; nucleotides not matched to a gene: 3. The CDR3 covers 14 residues.

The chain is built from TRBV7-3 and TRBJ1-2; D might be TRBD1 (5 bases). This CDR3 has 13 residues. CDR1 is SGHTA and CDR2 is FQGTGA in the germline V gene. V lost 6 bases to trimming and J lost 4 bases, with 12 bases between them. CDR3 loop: CASSSGRPYGYTF. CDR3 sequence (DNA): TGTGCCAGCAGTTCGGGACGGCCCTATGGCTACACCTTC. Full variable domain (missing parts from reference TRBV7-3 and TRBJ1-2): GAGVSQTPSNKVTEKGKYVELRCDPISGHTALYWYRQSLGQGPEFLIYFQGTGAADDSGLPNDRFFAVRPEGSVSTLKIQRTERGDSAVYLCASSSGRPYGYTFGSGTRLTVV.

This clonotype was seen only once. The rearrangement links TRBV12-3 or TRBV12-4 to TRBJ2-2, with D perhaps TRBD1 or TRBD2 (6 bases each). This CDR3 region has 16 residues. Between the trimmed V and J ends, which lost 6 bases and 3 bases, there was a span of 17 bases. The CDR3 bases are TGTGCCAGCAGCATCCTATGGGGGGCGGACACCGGGGAGCTGTTTTTT. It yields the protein CASSILWGADTGELFF.

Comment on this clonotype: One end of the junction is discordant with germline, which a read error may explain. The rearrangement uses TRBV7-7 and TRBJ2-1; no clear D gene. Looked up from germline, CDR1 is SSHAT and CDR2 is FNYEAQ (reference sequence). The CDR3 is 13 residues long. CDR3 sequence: CASSLAYGNEQFF. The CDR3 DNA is TGTGCTAGCAGCTTAGCTTACGGCAATGAGCAGTTCTTC. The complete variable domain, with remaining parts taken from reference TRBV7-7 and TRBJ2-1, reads GAGVSQSPRYKVTKRGQDVTLRCDPISSHATLYWYQQALGQGPEFLTYFNYEAQPDKSGLPSDRFSAERPEGSISTLTIQRTEQRDSAMYRCASSLAYGNEQFFGPGTRLTVL.

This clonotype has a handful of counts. Here the CDR3 reads CAISTAQGGDEQYF. In DNA form, the CDR3 reads TGTGCCATCAGTACAGCACAGGGTGGCGACGAGCAGTACTTC. The V gene is TRBV10-3, the J gene TRBJ2-7; TRBD1 is a possible D gene (6 bases). This CDR3 is 14 amino acids long. Deletions cut 5 bases from V and 5 bases from J, with 16 bases between. Germline V gene sequence: CDR1 ENHRY, CDR2 SYGVKD.

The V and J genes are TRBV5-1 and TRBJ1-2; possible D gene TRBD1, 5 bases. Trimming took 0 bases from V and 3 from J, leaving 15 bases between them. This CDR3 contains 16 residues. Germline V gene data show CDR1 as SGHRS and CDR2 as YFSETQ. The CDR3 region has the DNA TGCGCCAGCAGCTTGGATAGCGGGGGGACCGACTATGGCTACACCTTC. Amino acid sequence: CASSLDSGGTDYGYTF. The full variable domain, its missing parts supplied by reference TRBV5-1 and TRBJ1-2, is KAGVTQTPRYLIKTRGQQVTLSCSPISGHRSVSWYQQTPGQGLQFLFEYFSETQRNKGNFPGRFSGRQFSNSRSEMNVSTLELGDSALYLCASSLDSGGTDYGYTFGSGTRLTVV.